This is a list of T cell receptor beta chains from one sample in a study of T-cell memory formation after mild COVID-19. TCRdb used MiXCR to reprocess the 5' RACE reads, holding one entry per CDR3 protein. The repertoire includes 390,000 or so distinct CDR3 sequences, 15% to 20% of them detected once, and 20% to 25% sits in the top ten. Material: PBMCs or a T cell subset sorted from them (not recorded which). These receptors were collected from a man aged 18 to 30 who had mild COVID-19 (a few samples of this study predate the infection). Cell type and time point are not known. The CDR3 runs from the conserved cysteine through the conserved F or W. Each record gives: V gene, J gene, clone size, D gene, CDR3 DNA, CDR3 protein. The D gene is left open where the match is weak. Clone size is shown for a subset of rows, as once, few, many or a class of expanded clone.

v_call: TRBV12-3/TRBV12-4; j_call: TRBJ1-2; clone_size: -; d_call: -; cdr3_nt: TGTGCCAGCAGTCCAACACGATACTATGGCTACACCTTC; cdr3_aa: CASSPTRYYGYTF
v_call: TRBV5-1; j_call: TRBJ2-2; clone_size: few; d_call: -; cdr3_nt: TGCGCCAGCAGCTTGGCCGTAGTTAGCGCGAACACCGGGGAGCTGTTTTTT; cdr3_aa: CASSLAVVSANTGELFF
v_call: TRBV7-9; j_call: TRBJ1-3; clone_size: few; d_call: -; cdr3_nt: TGTGCCAGCAGTTACGGCGGGGCAGGTGACGGAAACACCATATATTTT; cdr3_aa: CASSYGGAGDGNTIYF
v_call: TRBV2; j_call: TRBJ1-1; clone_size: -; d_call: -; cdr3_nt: TGTGCCAGCAGTGAAACCCCCCTTAGGGGAGCTTTCTTT; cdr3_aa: CASSETPLRGAFF
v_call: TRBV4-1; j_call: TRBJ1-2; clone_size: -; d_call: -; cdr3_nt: TGCGCCAGCAGCCTTAGCGTCGGGGGATATGGCTACACCTTC; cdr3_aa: CASSLSVGGYGYTF
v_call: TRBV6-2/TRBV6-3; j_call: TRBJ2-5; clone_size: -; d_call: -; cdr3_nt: TGTGCCAGCAGCTCCGGGCAAACAGACCAAGAGACCCAGTACTTC; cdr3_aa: CASSSGQTDQETQYF
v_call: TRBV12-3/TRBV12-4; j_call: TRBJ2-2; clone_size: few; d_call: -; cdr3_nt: TGTGCCAGCAGTCCCCCCGGGGCCGGGGAGCTGTTTTTT; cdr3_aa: CASSPPGAGELFF
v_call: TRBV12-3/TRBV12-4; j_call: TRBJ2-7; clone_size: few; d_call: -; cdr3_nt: TGTGCCAGCAACCGGGACAACAGCTACGAGCAGTACTTC; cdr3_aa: CASNRDNSYEQYF
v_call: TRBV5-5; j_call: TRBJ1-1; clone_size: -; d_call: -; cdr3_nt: TGTGCCAGCAGCTTAACGGAAACAGGGTACACTGAAGCTTTCTTT; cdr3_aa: CASSLTETGYTEAFF
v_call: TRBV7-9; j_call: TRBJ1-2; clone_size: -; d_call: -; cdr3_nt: TGTGCCAGCAGCTTAGCTCTGTCCGGGGGCTATGGCTACACCTTC; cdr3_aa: CASSLALSGGYGYTF
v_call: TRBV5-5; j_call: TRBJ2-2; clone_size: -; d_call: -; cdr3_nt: TGTGCCAGCAGACAGACAGGAACCGGGGAGCTGTTTTTT; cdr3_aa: CASRQTGTGELFF
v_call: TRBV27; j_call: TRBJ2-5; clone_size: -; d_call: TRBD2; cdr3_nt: TGTGCCAGCCGAGCCCTATCTAGCGGCCCCGGGACCCAGTACTTC; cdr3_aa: CASRALSSGPGTQYF
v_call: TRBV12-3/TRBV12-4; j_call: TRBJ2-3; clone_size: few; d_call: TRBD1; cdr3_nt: TGTGCCAGCAGGTTAGGGACAGGGGCAGATACGCAGTATTTT; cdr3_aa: CASRLGTGADTQYF
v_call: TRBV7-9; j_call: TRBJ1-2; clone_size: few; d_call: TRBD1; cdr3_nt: TGTGCCAGCAACCCAACGGGACAGGGGATGGATGGCTACACCTTC; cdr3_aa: CASNPTGQGMDGYTF
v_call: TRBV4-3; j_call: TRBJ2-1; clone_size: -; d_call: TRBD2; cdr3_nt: TGCGCCAGCAGCCAAGACTCTTTGGCTAGCGGGTACAATGAGCAGTTCTTC; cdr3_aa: CASSQDSLASGYNEQFF
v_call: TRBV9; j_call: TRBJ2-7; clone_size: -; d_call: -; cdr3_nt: TGTGCCAGCAGCGTAGACGGCAGATCCTACGAGCAGTACTTC; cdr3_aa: CASSVDGRSYEQYF
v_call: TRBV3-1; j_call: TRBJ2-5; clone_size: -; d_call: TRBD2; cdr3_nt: TGTGCCAGCAGCCGCAGTCCTCAGACTAGCCGATATTACCAAGAGACCCAGTACTTC; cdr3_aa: CASSRSPQTSRYYQETQYF
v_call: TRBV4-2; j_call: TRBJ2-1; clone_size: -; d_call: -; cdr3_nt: TGTGCCAGCAGCCAAGACTTTCGGGGGAGCCTCAATGAGCAGTTCTTC; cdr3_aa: CASSQDFRGSLNEQFF
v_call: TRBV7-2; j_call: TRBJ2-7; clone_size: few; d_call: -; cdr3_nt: TGTGCCAGCAGCTTAGCGCTTGACAGCTCCTACGAGCAGTACTTC; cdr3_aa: CASSLALDSSYEQYF
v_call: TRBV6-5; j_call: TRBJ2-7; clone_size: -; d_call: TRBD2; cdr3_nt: TGTGCCAGCAGTTACTCGTCCGGCGGGGGGTTTCCCTACGAGCAGTACTTC; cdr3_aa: CASSYSSGGGFPYEQYF
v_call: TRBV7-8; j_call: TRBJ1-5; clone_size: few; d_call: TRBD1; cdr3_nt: TGTGCCAGCAGCCCCGGACAGGAAAATCAGCCCCAGCATTTT; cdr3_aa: CASSPGQENQPQHF
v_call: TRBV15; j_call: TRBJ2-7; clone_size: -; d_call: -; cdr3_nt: TGTGCCACCAGCAGAAGGGACGAGCAGTACTTC; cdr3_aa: CATSRRDEQYF
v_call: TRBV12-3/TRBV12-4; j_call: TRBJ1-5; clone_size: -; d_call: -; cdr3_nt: TGTGCCAGCAGTTTCGGCAGGTGGGGACCCCAGCATTTT; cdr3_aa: CASSFGRWGPQHF
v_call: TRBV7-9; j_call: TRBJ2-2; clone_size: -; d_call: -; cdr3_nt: TGTGCCAGCAGCCTCCTTGACACCGGGGAGCTGTTTTTT; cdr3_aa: CASSLLDTGELFF
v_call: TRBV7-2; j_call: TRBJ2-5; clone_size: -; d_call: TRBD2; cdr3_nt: TGTGCCAGCAGCGCGACTGAGCGGGGGGGCTTAATCCAAACAGAGACCCAGTACTTC; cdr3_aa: CASSATERGGLIQTETQYF
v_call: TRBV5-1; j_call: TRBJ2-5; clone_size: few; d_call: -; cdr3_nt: TGCGCCAGCAGCTTGGGGCATGGGGGGCGAGAGACCCAGTACTTC; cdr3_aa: CASSLGHGGRETQYF
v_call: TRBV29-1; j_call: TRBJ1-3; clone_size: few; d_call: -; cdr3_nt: TGCAGCGTTCAAGGCGGCAGCTCTGGAAACACCATATATTTT; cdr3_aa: CSVQGGSSGNTIYF
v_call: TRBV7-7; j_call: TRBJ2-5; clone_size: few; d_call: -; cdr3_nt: TGTGCCAGCAGCCCCAGCCCCCTCGGAGAGACCCAGTACTTC; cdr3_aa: CASSPSPLGETQYF
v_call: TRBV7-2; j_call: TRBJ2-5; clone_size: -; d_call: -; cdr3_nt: TGTGCCAGCAGCTTAGTAGGACCCCGAACAGAGACCCAGTACTTC; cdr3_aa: CASSLVGPRTETQYF